Sequencing of this T cell receptor beta chain was carried out in a study of blood T cell repertoires in COVID-19. Study context: Acute and convalescent COVID-19 samples came from the United States, Italy and Spain. T cells, B-cell-depleted T cells, or PBMCs supplied cDNA or gDNA.

As processed by the authors: Estimation of nucleated cell counts was performed using reference gene primer amplification. Some clones are missing from TCRdb's copy, which holds only in-frame ones; the method was immunoSEQ multiplex PCR. That table supplies the V and J calls and clone size; D and trimming were determined from the DNA. The sample consists of 60,000 to 75,000 clones, around 85% of them appearing once. V dropped 2 bases and J dropped 8 bases, with 12 bases sitting between them. This CDR3 comprises 13 residues. The sample was peripheral blood. The chain uses TRBV12-3 or TRBV12-4 and TRBJ1-1; D not certain. This TCR derives from a woman aged 80 or over with active or convalescent COVID-19. CDR3 loop: CASSLLVPREAFF. The CDR3 DNA sequence: TGTGCCAGCAGTTTACTGGTCCCCCGGGAAGCTTTCTTT.